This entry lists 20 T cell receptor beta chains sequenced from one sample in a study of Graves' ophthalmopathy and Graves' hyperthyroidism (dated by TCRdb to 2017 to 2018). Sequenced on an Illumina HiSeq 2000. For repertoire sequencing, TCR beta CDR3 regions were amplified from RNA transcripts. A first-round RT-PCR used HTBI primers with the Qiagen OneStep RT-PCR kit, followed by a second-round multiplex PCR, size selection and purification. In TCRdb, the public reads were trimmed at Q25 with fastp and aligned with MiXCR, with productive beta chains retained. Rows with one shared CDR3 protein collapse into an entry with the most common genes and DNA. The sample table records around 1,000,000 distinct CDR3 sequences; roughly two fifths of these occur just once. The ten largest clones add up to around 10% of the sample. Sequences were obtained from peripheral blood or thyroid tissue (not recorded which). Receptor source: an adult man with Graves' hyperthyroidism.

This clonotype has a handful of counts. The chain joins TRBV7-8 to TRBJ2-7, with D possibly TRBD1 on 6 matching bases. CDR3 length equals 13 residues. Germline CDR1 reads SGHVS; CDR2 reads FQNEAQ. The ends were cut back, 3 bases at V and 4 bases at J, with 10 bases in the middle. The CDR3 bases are TGTGCCAGCAGCTTTCAGGGGTGGTACGAGCAGTACTTC. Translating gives CASSFQGWYEQYF.

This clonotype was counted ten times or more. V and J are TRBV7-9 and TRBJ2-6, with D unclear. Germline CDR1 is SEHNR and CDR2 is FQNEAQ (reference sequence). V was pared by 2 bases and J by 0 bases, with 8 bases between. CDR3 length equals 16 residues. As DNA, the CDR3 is TGTGCCAGCAGCTTACAGGTTCCCTCTGGGGCCAACGTCCTGACTTTC. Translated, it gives CASSLQVPSGANVLTF.

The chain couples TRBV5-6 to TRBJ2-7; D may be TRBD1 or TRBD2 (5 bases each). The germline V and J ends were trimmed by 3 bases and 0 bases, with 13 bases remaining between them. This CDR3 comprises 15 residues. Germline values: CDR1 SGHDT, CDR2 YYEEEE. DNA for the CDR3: TGTGCCAGCAGCTATGTGGGACGGAACTCCTACGAGCAGTACTTC. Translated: CASSYVGRNSYEQYF.

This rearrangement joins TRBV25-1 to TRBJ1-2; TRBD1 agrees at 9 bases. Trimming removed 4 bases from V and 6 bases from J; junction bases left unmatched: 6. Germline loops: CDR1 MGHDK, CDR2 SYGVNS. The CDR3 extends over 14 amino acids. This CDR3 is CASSGGQGWNGYTF. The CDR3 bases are TGTGCCAGCAGTGGGGGACAGGGTTGGAATGGCTACACCTTC.

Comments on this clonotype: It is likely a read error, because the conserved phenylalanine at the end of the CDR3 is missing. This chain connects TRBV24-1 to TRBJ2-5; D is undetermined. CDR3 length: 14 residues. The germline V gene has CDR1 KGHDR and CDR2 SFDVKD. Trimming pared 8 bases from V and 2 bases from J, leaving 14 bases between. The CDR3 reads CATMGRQDQETQYL. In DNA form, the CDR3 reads TGTGCCACCATGGGTCGACAAGATCAAGAGACCCAGTACTTA.

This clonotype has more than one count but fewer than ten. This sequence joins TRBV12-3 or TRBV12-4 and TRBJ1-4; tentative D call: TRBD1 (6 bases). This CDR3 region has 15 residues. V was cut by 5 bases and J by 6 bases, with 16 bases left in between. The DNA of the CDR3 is TGTGCCAGCAGTGAGGCCAGGGGTTCTTATGAAAAACTGTTTTTT. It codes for CASSEARGSYEKLFF.

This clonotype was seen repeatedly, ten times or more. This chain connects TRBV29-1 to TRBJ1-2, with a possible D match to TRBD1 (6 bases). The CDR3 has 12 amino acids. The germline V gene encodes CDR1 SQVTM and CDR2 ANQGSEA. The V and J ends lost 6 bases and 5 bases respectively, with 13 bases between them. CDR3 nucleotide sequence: TGCAGCGTCCAGGACAGCCGTTATGGCTACACCTTC. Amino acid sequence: CSVQDSRYGYTF.

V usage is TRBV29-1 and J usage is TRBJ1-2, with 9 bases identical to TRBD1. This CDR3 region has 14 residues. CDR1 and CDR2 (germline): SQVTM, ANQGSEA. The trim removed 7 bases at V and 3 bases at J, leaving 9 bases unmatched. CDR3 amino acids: CSAGGQGTYYGYTF. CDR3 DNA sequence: TGCAGCGCTGGGGGACAGGGAACTTACTATGGCTACACCTTC.

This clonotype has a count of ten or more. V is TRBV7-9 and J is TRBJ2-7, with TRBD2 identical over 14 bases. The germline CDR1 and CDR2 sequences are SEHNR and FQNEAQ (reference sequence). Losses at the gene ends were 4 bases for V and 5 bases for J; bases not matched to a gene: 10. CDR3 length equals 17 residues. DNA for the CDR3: TGTGCCAGCAGCTCCACCGGGACTAGCGGGAGTATCGACGAGCAGTACTTC. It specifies CASSSTGTSGSIDEQYF.

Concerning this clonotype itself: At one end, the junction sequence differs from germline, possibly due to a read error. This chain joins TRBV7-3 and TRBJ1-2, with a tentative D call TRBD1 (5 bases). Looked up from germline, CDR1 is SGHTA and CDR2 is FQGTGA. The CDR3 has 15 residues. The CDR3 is CASSQAPTVDYGYTF. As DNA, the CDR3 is TGCGCCAGCAGCCAAGCTCCGACAGTCGACTATGGCTACACCTTC. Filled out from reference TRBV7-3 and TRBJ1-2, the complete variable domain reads GAGVSQTPSNKVTEKGKYVELRCDPISGHTALYWYRQSLGQGPEFLIYFQGTGAADDSGLPNDRFFAVRPEGSVSTLKIQRTERGDSAVYLCASSQAPTVDYGYTFGSGTRLTVV.

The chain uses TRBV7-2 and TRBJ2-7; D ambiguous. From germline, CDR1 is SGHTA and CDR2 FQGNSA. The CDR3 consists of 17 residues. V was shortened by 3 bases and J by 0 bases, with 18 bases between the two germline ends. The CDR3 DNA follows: TGTGCCAGCAGCTTTTGGGGTGTAGGGAAGAACTCCTACGAGCAGTACTTC. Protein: CASSFWGVGKNSYEQYF.

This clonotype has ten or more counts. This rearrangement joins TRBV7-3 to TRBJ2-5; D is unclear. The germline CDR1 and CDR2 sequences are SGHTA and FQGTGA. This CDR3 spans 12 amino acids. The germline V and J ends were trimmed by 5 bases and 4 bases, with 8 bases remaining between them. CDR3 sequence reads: CASSPDSETQYF. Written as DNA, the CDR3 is TGTGCCAGCAGCCCTGACTCAGAGACCCAGTACTTC.

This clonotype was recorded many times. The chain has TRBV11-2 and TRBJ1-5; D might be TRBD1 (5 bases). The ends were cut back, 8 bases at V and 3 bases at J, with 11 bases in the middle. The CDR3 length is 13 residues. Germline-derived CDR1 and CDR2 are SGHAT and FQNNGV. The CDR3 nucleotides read TGTGCCAGCGGCCGGGACCCCAATCAGCCCCAGCATTTT. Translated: CASGRDPNQPQHF.

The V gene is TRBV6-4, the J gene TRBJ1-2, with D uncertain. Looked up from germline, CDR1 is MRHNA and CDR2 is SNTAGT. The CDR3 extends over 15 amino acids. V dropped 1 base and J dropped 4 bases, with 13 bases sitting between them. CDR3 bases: TGTGCCAGCAGTGACTGGTCAGGAACGTCCTATGGCTACACCTTC. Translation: CASSDWSGTSYGYTF.

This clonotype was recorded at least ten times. CDR3 coding DNA: TGTGCCAGCAGCTTAGGACAGGGTACGGGCGAGCAGTACTTC. The encoded protein is CASSLGQGTGEQYF. V and J are TRBV7-9 and TRBJ2-7; 7 nucleotides line up with TRBD1. V lost 1 base, J lost 6 bases, and 6 bases stayed unmatched. The CDR3 loop spans 14 amino acids. Germline-derived CDR1 and CDR2 are SEHNR and FQNEAQ (reference sequence).

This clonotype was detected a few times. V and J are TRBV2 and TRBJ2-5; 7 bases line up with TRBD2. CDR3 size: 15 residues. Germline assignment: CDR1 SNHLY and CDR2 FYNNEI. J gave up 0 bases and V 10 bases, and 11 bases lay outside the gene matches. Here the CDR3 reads CAIPGREQYQETQYF. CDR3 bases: TGTGCCATCCCAGGGAGGGAGCAATACCAAGAGACCCAGTACTTC.

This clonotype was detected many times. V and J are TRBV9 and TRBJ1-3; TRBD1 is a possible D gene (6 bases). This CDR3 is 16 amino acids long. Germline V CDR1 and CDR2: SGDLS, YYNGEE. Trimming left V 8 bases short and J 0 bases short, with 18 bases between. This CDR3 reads CASTQMGASSGNTIYF. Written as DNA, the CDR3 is TGTGCCAGTACCCAGATGGGGGCGAGCTCTGGAAACACCATATATTTT.

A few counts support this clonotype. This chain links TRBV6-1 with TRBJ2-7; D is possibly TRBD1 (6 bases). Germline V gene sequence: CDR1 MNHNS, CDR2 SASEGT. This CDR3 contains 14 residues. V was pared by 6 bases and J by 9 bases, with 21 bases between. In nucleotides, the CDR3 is TGTGCCAGCAGAGAACAGGGACCCCACGGGGCGCAGTACTTC. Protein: CASREQGPHGAQYF.

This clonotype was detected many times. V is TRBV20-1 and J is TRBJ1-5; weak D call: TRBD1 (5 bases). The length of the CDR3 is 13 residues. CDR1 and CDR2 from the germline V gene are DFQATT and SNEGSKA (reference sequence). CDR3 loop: CSALQGGNQPQHF. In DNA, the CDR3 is TGCAGCGCGCTCCAGGGTGGCAATCAGCCCCAGCATTTT.

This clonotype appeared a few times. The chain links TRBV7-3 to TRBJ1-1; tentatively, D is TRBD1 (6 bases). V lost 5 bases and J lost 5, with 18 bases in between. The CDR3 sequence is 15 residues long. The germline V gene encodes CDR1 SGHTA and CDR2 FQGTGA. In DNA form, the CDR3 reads TGTGCCAGCAGCCCCAGGCAGGGGAGGGTTACTGAAGCTTTCTTT. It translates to CASSPRQGRVTEAFF.